The sequence of this TCR beta chain was determined in a study of T cells in Graves' hyperthyroidism and ophthalmopathy. Findings of the study overall: Most thyroid clonotypes expanded above 0.001 appeared in blood too.

Template material for amplifying TCR beta CDR3 regions consisted of RNA transcripts. First-round RT-PCR with HTBI primers amplified the TCR CDR3 region. Each CDR3 protein is one row after TCRdb ran MiXCR on the multiplex PCR reads. The sample includes roughly 570,000 distinct CDR3 sequences, about half of them seen just once. Points on this clonotype: Its antigen is unknown. Sequence at one end of the junction differs from germline and may be a read error.

Per the germline V gene, CDR1 is SGHKS and CDR2 is YYEKEE (reference sequence). The CDR3 is 12 amino acids. The chain combines TRBV5-5 with TRBJ2-7, with D possibly TRBD2 on 5 matching bases. Material for sequencing was peripheral blood or thyroid tissue (not recorded which). This TCR was sampled from an adult woman with Graves' disease, either hyperthyroidism or ophthalmopathy (not recorded which). The chain's CDR3 is CASSVDSYGQYF. The DNA for the CDR3 is TGTGCCAGCAGCGTGGACTCCTACGGGCAGTACTTC.